The rows below give T cell receptor beta chains drawn from one sample of a study of blood T cell repertoires in COVID-19. TCRdb's copy holds only in-frame clones and misses some; the assay was immunoSEQ multiplex PCR. The sample carries some 250,000 clones, 70% to 90% recorded once. The sequencing sample was made of peripheral blood. These receptors were taken from a woman aged 40 to 55 who had recovered from COVID-19. The CDR3 runs from the conserved cysteine through the conserved F or W. Fields, in order: D gene, CDR3 length, J gene, clone size, V gene, CDR3 DNA, CDR3 protein. A D gene is named only where the DNA matches it firmly. Expanded clones are given a class, and other clones once, few, many or no size at all.

d_call: TRBD1
cdr3_length: 13
j_call: TRBJ1-3
clone_size: -
v_call: TRBV7-9
cdr3_nt: TGTGCCAGCAGCTTCAGTGACAGGGACACCATATATTTT
cdr3_aa: CASSFSDRDTIYF

d_call: TRBD1
cdr3_length: 15
j_call: TRBJ2-3
clone_size: -
v_call: TRBV5-4
cdr3_nt: TGTGCCAGCAGCCCCCAGGGGGCGAGCACAGATACGCAGTATTTT
cdr3_aa: CASSPQGASTDTQYF

d_call: TRBD2
cdr3_length: 15
j_call: TRBJ2-1
clone_size: -
v_call: TRBV11-2
cdr3_nt: TGTGCCAGCAGCTTAGGGGCGGGAGGGCCCGATGAGCAGTTCTTC
cdr3_aa: CASSLGAGGPDEQFF

d_call: -
cdr3_length: 11
j_call: TRBJ1-2
clone_size: -
v_call: TRBV6-2/TRBV6-3
cdr3_nt: TGTGCCAGCAGTTATGGAGGCGGCTACACCTTC
cdr3_aa: CASSYGGGYTF

d_call: TRBD1
cdr3_length: 16
j_call: TRBJ1-1
clone_size: -
v_call: TRBV18
cdr3_nt: TGTGCCAGCTCACCCGGGACAGGGGGCGCCGGCACTGAAGCTTTCTTT
cdr3_aa: CASSPGTGGAGTEAFF

d_call: TRBD2
cdr3_length: 15
j_call: TRBJ2-5
clone_size: -
v_call: TRBV9
cdr3_nt: TGTGCCAGCAGCGTAGCCCCCAGCGGGGAAGAGACCCAGTACTTC
cdr3_aa: CASSVAPSGEETQYF

d_call: -
cdr3_length: 12
j_call: TRBJ1-3
clone_size: once
v_call: TRBV3-1/TRBV3-2
cdr3_nt: TGTGCCAGCAGGGCCTCTGGAAACACCATATATTTT
cdr3_aa: CASRASGNTIYF

d_call: -
cdr3_length: 15
j_call: TRBJ2-3
clone_size: -
v_call: TRBV9
cdr3_nt: TGTGCCAGCAGCGTAGCCGCGGAGCTAGCGGATACGCAGTATTTT
cdr3_aa: CASSVAAELADTQYF

d_call: -
cdr3_length: 16
j_call: TRBJ2-5
clone_size: -
v_call: TRBV21-1
cdr3_nt: TGTGCCAGCACCACTAACAGGGGGAGAGACCAAGAGACCCAGTACTTC
cdr3_aa: CASTTNRGRDQETQYF

d_call: -
cdr3_length: 14
j_call: TRBJ2-1
clone_size: -
v_call: TRBV3-1/TRBV3-2
cdr3_nt: TGTGCCAGCAGCCAAAGGGCAGGGATCAATGAGCAGTTCTTC
cdr3_aa: CASSQRAGINEQFF

d_call: -
cdr3_length: 14
j_call: TRBJ2-5
clone_size: -
v_call: TRBV6-5
cdr3_nt: TGTGCCAGCAGTTACTTGGTGGGAGTTGAGACCCAGTACTTC
cdr3_aa: CASSYLVGVETQYF

d_call: TRBD1
cdr3_length: 14
j_call: TRBJ1-1
clone_size: few
v_call: TRBV30
cdr3_nt: TGTGCCTGGAGTCCGATGGACAGGGGACCTGAAGCTTTCTTT
cdr3_aa: CAWSPMDRGPEAFF

d_call: -
cdr3_length: 14
j_call: TRBJ1-6
clone_size: few
v_call: TRBV3-1/TRBV3-2
cdr3_nt: TGTGCCACCGGGAGAGGCTCCTATAATTCACCCCTCCACTTT
cdr3_aa: CATGRGSYNSPLHF

d_call: -
cdr3_length: 11
j_call: TRBJ2-7
clone_size: -
v_call: TRBV6-5
cdr3_nt: TGTGCCACCTACTCCCCCTACGAGCAGTACTTC
cdr3_aa: CATYSPYEQYF

d_call: -
cdr3_length: 14
j_call: TRBJ2-3
clone_size: -
v_call: TRBV6-5
cdr3_nt: TGTGCCAGCAGTTACTCAGGAGGATGGGATACGCAGTATTTT
cdr3_aa: CASSYSGGWDTQYF

d_call: -
cdr3_length: 14
j_call: TRBJ1-1
clone_size: -
v_call: TRBV7-2
cdr3_nt: TGTGCCAGCAGCTTAGGTCAGAAGAACACTGAAGCTTTCTTT
cdr3_aa: CASSLGQKNTEAFF

d_call: -
cdr3_length: 14
j_call: TRBJ1-1
clone_size: -
v_call: TRBV27
cdr3_nt: TGTGCCAGCAGTTTGGGGGGGGGAGGGACTGAAGCTTTCTTT
cdr3_aa: CASSLGGGGTEAFF

d_call: TRBD2
cdr3_length: 15
j_call: TRBJ2-5
clone_size: -
v_call: TRBV6-5
cdr3_nt: TGTGCCAGCAGAAGGACTAGCGGAGGTGGGGAGACCCAGTACTTC
cdr3_aa: CASRRTSGGGETQYF

d_call: -
cdr3_length: 11
j_call: TRBJ1-2
clone_size: -
v_call: TRBV3-1/TRBV3-2
cdr3_nt: TGTGCCAGCAGCACCAGCTATGGCTACACCTTC
cdr3_aa: CASSTSYGYTF

d_call: TRBD1
cdr3_length: 16
j_call: TRBJ2-2
clone_size: -
v_call: TRBV27
cdr3_nt: TGTGCCAGCAGTCCCTGGACAGGGAGTAGGCCGGTGGGGCTGTTTTTT
cdr3_aa: CASSPWTGSRPVGLFF

d_call: TRBD2
cdr3_length: 17
j_call: TRBJ2-1
clone_size: -
v_call: TRBV15
cdr3_nt: TGTGCCACCAGCAGAGACCCGCGGGAGCTGGCGTACAATGAGCAGTTCTTC
cdr3_aa: CATSRDPRELAYNEQFF

d_call: -
cdr3_length: 15
j_call: TRBJ2-1
clone_size: -
v_call: TRBV11-2
cdr3_nt: TGTGCCAGCAGGCCCGGGGGGCGGTCCTACAATGAGCAGTTCTTC
cdr3_aa: CASRPGGRSYNEQFF

d_call: -
cdr3_length: 14
j_call: TRBJ1-1
clone_size: few
v_call: TRBV2
cdr3_nt: TGTGCCAGCAGTGGGCGGGTAGGGAACACTGAAGCTTTCTTT
cdr3_aa: CASSGRVGNTEAFF

d_call: -
cdr3_length: 14
j_call: TRBJ2-1
clone_size: few
v_call: TRBV5-1
cdr3_nt: TGCGCCAGCTCCCCGGAGGCAAACTACAATGAGCAGTTCTTC
cdr3_aa: CASSPEANYNEQFF

d_call: -
cdr3_length: 16
j_call: TRBJ1-1
clone_size: -
v_call: TRBV28
cdr3_nt: TGTGCCAGCAGTTTCCTCGCAGGCCTACTGGACACTGAAGCTTTCTTT
cdr3_aa: CASSFLAGLLDTEAFF

d_call: TRBD2
cdr3_length: 15
j_call: TRBJ2-5
clone_size: -
v_call: TRBV11-3
cdr3_nt: TGTGCCAGCAGCCCGGGAGGGCCGTCGCGGGAGACCCAGTACTTC
cdr3_aa: CASSPGGPSRETQYF

d_call: -
cdr3_length: 14
j_call: TRBJ2-1
clone_size: -
v_call: TRBV7-9
cdr3_nt: TGTGCCAGCAGTGGGGCAGGGTTGTGGTATGAGCAGTTCTTC
cdr3_aa: CASSGAGLWYEQFF

d_call: -
cdr3_length: 13
j_call: TRBJ2-7
clone_size: -
v_call: TRBV29-1
cdr3_nt: TGCAGCGTTGTTCCTTGGAGCTCCTACGAGCAGTACTTC
cdr3_aa: CSVVPWSSYEQYF

d_call: TRBD2
cdr3_length: 19
j_call: TRBJ2-5
clone_size: -
v_call: TRBV5-6
cdr3_nt: TGTGCCAGCAGCCTCCGGACTAGCGGGAGGACGTTTGGCCAAGAGACCCAGTACTTC
cdr3_aa: CASSLRTSGRTFGQETQYF

d_call: -
cdr3_length: 15
j_call: TRBJ1-1
clone_size: -
v_call: TRBV5-1
cdr3_nt: TGCGCCAGCACTGTGGGGGCTAGGGTGAACACTGAAGCTTTCTTT
cdr3_aa: CASTVGARVNTEAFF

d_call: TRBD2
cdr3_length: 16
j_call: TRBJ2-5
clone_size: -
v_call: TRBV10-2
cdr3_nt: TGCGCCAGCAGTGAGGGGTGGCGGGGGGCCCAAGAGACCCAGTACTTC
cdr3_aa: CASSEGWRGAQETQYF

d_call: -
cdr3_length: 13
j_call: TRBJ1-1
clone_size: -
v_call: TRBV10-2
cdr3_nt: TGCGCCAGCAGTGAGGCAGGGCGGACTGAAGCTTTCTTT
cdr3_aa: CASSEAGRTEAFF

d_call: TRBD1
cdr3_length: 13
j_call: TRBJ1-5
clone_size: once
v_call: TRBV5-8
cdr3_nt: TGTGCCAGCACGAGGGTACAGGGGCCGGCCCAGCATTTT
cdr3_aa: CASTRVQGPAQHF

d_call: -
cdr3_length: 14
j_call: TRBJ2-5
clone_size: -
v_call: TRBV5-6
cdr3_nt: TGTGCCAGCACCATGGGGGGAATCCAAGAGACCCAGTACTTC
cdr3_aa: CASTMGGIQETQYF

d_call: -
cdr3_length: 13
j_call: TRBJ1-5
clone_size: -
v_call: TRBV18
cdr3_nt: TGTGCCAGCCGGGGGGACCTCAATCAGCCCCAGCATTTT
cdr3_aa: CASRGDLNQPQHF

d_call: -
cdr3_length: 15
j_call: TRBJ1-2
clone_size: -
v_call: TRBV6-2/TRBV6-3
cdr3_nt: TGTGCCAGCAGTTACTCTGTGGCAGGGCGCTATGGCTACACCTTC
cdr3_aa: CASSYSVAGRYGYTF

d_call: TRBD1
cdr3_length: 14
j_call: TRBJ1-5
clone_size: -
v_call: TRBV15
cdr3_nt: TGTGCCACCAGCAGCGGGACAGGGGGGAAGCCCCAGCATTTT
cdr3_aa: CATSSGTGGKPQHF

d_call: -
cdr3_length: 14
j_call: TRBJ1-2
clone_size: -
v_call: TRBV27
cdr3_nt: TGTGCCAGCACCATGGGGGCAGGGGCTAATGGCTACACCTTC
cdr3_aa: CASTMGAGANGYTF

d_call: -
cdr3_length: 17
j_call: TRBJ2-2
clone_size: -
v_call: TRBV5-6
cdr3_nt: TGTGCCAGCAGCTTTGGCGGATTACACACGAACACCGGGGAGCTGTTTTTT
cdr3_aa: CASSFGGLHTNTGELFF

d_call: TRBD1
cdr3_length: 14
j_call: TRBJ2-2
clone_size: once
v_call: TRBV19
cdr3_nt: TGTGCCAGTAGTATGTCAGGGGGCACCGGGGAGCTGTTTTTT
cdr3_aa: CASSMSGGTGELFF

d_call: -
cdr3_length: 14
j_call: TRBJ1-1
clone_size: -
v_call: TRBV10-3
cdr3_nt: TGTGCCATCAGTGAAACGGGATTGAACACTGAAGCTTTCTTT
cdr3_aa: CAISETGLNTEAFF